These 8 T cell receptor beta chains originate from one sample sequenced in a study of blood T cells in healthy people across ages. Primers used in a second PCR of about 7 to 12 cycles were a sample-barcoded 5' primer and a J-beta primer mix. TCRdb called the 5' RACE reads again in MiXCR, with one record for every CDR3 protein. The sample consists of about 2 million distinct CDR3 sequences, around half of them appearing once. Sequenced sample: blood. The receptors shown here come from a woman aged 40 to 50 in good health.

J is TRBJ2-7 and V is TRBV7-8, with a possible D match to TRBD1 (6 bases). The DNA end lines up better with TRBJ2-4; the J call may be wrong. Germline values: CDR1 SGHVS, CDR2 FQNEAQ. This CDR3 spans 17 amino acids. The CDR3 here is CASSQLSGAPLTNIQYF. The CDR3 DNA reads as TGTGCCAGCAGCCAGCTTTCAGGGGCCCCATTAACAAACATTCAGTACTTC.

The J gene is TRBJ2-1, the V gene TRBV6-1; D uncertain. Germline CDR1 MNHNS, CDR2 SASEGT. The CDR3 has 15 residues. With 4 bases removed from V and 4 bases from J, the gap between germline ends came to 14 bases. CDR3 sequence reads: CASSVAPTPYNEQFF. The CDR3 nucleotides are TGTGCCAGCAGTGTCGCGCCAACTCCTTACAATGAGCAGTTCTTC.

This clonotype was detected once. The chain combines TRBV5-1 with TRBJ1-6, with 7 bases matching TRBD1. With 4 bases clipped from V and 0 bases from J, the junction kept 4 bases outside the gene matches. This CDR3 comprises 16 residues. CDR1 is SGHRS and CDR2 is YFSETQ in the germline V gene. In nucleotides, the CDR3 is TGCGCCAGCAGCAACAGGGGCAGCTCCTATAATTCACCCCTCCACTTT. Amino acids: CASSNRGSSYNSPLHF.

This clonotype was counted between two and nine times. This rearrangement joins TRBV5-1 to TRBJ2-5, with a tentative D call TRBD1 (6 bases). The CDR3 is made up of 14 amino acids. V was trimmed by 2 bases and J by 4 bases, leaving 12 bases between them. Germline V gene lookup returns CDR1 SGHRS and CDR2 YFSETQ. The CDR3 region has the DNA TGCGCCAGCAGCTTTGGCGACAGGACAGAGACCCAGTACTTC. This encodes CASSFGDRTETQYF. Using reference TRBV5-1 and TRBJ2-5 for the parts outside the CDR3, the full variable domain is KAGVTQTPRYLIKTRGQQVTLSCSPISGHRSVSWYQQTPGQGLQFLFEYFSETQRNKGNFPGRFSGRQFSNSRSEMNVSTLELGDSALYLCASSFGDRTETQYFGPGTRLLVL.

This clonotype was counted a few times. The chain is built from TRBV7-2 and TRBJ1-2; D gene ambiguous. The CDR3 totals 16 residues. Trimming cost V 1 base and J 4 bases, with 16 bases left between them. CDR1 is SGHTA and CDR2 is FQGNSA in the germline V gene. The CDR3 sequence: CASSLGTHSLSYGYTF. DNA of the CDR3: TGTGCCAGCAGCTTAGGCACCCACAGTTTGTCCTATGGCTACACCTTC.

The chain couples TRBV5-5 to TRBJ2-5; no firm D call. V gave up 2 bases and J gave up 1 base, with 9 bases separating them. Germline V gene sequence: CDR1 SGHKS, CDR2 YYEKEE (reference sequence). The CDR3 has 14 amino acids. CDR3 DNA sequence: TGTGCCAGCAGCTTTCTGCGATCCCAAGAGACCCAGTACTTC. Amino acid sequence: CASSFLRSQETQYF.

This clonotype was seen a handful of times. This chain uses TRBV12-3 or TRBV12-4 with TRBJ2-7, with 8 bases aligning to TRBD1. The V and J ends lost 4 bases and 1 base, in that order; junction bases with no gene match: 6. This CDR3 has 15 amino acids. The CDR3 loop reads CASSSRRTGSYEQYF. The CDR3 region has the DNA TGTGCCAGCAGTTCCAGAAGGACAGGGTCCTACGAGCAGTACTTC.

The chain employs TRBV7-2 and TRBJ2-4; 16 bases fit TRBD2. V shed 5 bases, J shed 7 bases, and the junction held 14 bases outside the gene matches. Per the germline V gene, CDR1 is SGHTA and CDR2 is FQGNSA. This CDR3 region has 19 residues. In nucleotides, the CDR3 is TGTGCCAGCAGCCCCACCGCCGGGACTAGCGGGGGGGCTTTGAACATTCAGTACTTC. This translates into CASSPTAGTSGGALNIQYF.